Shown below are 28 T cell receptor beta chains from a single sample sequenced in a study of blood T cell repertoires in COVID-19 (TCRdb year 2020). Receptor libraries were prepared by the immunoSEQ multiplex PCR assay. Drawn from immuneACCESS, this table holds only the in-frame rearrangements with V and J called that TCRdb kept. Clones are partly lost; checked studies trace under half to an unresolved V gene and leave the rest unexplained. The sample table lists approximately 140,000 clones, over 75% of them with a count of one. The biggest ten clones account for around an eighth of the sample. Sequenced: peripheral blood. The origin of the receptors is a man between 18 and 29 years old with COVID-19, enrolled during active disease.

The sample holds one count of this clone. J is TRBJ2-6 and V is TRBV7-2; 8 bases are a match to TRBD1. CDR3 size: 18 residues. The trim removed 2 bases at V and 0 bases at J, leaving 6 bases unmatched. The germline gives CDR1 SGHTA, CDR2 FQGNSA. The DNA of the CDR3 is TGTGCCAGCAGCTTACCCGGGACAGGATACTCTGGGGCCAACGTCCTGACTTTC. This translates into CASSLPGTGYSGANVLTF.

This clone has just a few counts. The gene calls are TRBV6-2 or TRBV6-3 and TRBJ2-7; no clear D gene. V was trimmed by 4 bases and J by 3 bases, leaving 16 bases between them. Germline CDR1 and CDR2: MNHEY and SVGEGT. This CDR3 spans 15 amino acids. The CDR3 spells CASSFPRSALYEQYF. The CDR3 bases are TGTGCCAGCAGTTTCCCGCGTTCTGCCCTCTACGAGCAGTACTTC.

This sequence joins TRBV6-5 and TRBJ1-5; perhaps TRBD1 as D (6 bases). V lost 9 bases to trimming and J lost 5 bases, with 11 bases between them. In germline, CDR1 is MNHEY, CDR2 SVGAGI. The CDR3 runs 12 residues. CDR3 coding DNA: TGTGCCAGTAAACAGGGCTATCAGCCCCAGCATTTT. The encoded protein is CASKQGYQPQHF.

The chain uses TRBV5-5 and TRBJ2-5, with a weak D call TRBD1 (7 bases). This CDR3 has 16 amino acids. CDR1 is SGHKS, CDR2 YYEKEE, per germline (reference sequence). The V and J ends lost 3 bases and 5 bases respectively, with 20 bases between them. Here the CDR3 DNA reads TGTGCCAGCAGCTGGGGGGACAGAACCGAGTCGGAGACCCAGTACTTC. Amino acid sequence: CASSWGDRTESETQYF.

The chain uses TRBV14 and TRBJ2-1; 11 nucleotides line up with TRBD1. Trimming at V came to 4 bases and at J to 3 bases, leaving 2 bases not matched to a gene. The CDR3 runs 15 residues. Germline loops: CDR1 SGHDN, CDR2 FVKESK. CDR3 region: CASSLDRGLYNEQFF. The CDR3 DNA sequence: TGTGCCAGCAGCCTGGACAGGGGGCTCTACAATGAGCAGTTCTTC.

This chain joins TRBV29-1 and TRBJ2-1, with TRBD1 matching 7 bases. This CDR3 spans 14 amino acids. V dropped 7 bases and J dropped 5; count of bases not matched to a gene: 11. The germline gives CDR1 SQVTM, CDR2 ANQGSEA. The CDR3 loop reads CSGWGTAGDNEQFF. CDR3 sequence (DNA): TGCAGCGGATGGGGGACAGCAGGCGACAATGAGCAGTTCTTC.

This sequence joins TRBV6-5 and TRBJ1-1, with 7 bases aligning to TRBD1. Trimming took 2 bases from V and 5 from J; bases not matched to a gene: 8. This CDR3 contains 15 residues. Germline assignment: CDR1 MNHEY and CDR2 SVGAGI. The CDR3 DNA is TGTGCCAGCAGTTACGCGTGGCAGGGGGTAACTGAAGCTTTCTTT. Protein sequence: CASSYAWQGVTEAFF.

The rearrangement links TRBV3-1 (or the pseudogene TRBV3-2) to TRBJ2-7; TRBD2 matches 7 bases. Germline-derived CDR1 and CDR2 are LGHDT and YNNKEL (reference sequence). J gave up 4 bases and V 1 base, and 13 bases lay outside the gene matches. The CDR3 length is 17 residues. The CDR3: CASSQARSRESYYEQYF. The CDR3 DNA reads TGTGCCAGCAGCCAAGCAAGGTCGCGGGAGTCATATTACGAGCAGTACTTC.

The rearrangement links TRBV6-2 or TRBV6-3 to TRBJ2-7, with TRBD1 matching 7 bases. The CDR3 loop spans 16 amino acids. V shed 2 bases, J shed 6 bases, and the junction held 13 bases outside the gene matches. CDR1 is MNHEY and CDR2 is SVGEGT in the germline V gene. CDR3 protein: CASSYAGTGALGEQYF. Written as DNA, the CDR3 is TGTGCCAGCAGTTACGCTGGTACAGGGGCTCTTGGCGAGCAGTACTTC.

The V gene is TRBV7-2, the J gene TRBJ1-1, with 7 positions matching TRBD1. This CDR3 spans 15 amino acids. Germline assignment: CDR1 SGHTA and CDR2 FQGNSA. Trimming took 5 bases from V and 0 from J; bases not matched to a gene: 6. The CDR3 DNA sequence: TGTGCCAGCAGCAAGCAGACAGGGCTGAACACTGAAGCTTTCTTT. Its protein is CASSKQTGLNTEAFF. The full variable domain, in which reference TRBV7-2 and TRBJ1-1 provide the parts outside the CDR3, is GAGVSQSPSNKVTEKGKDVELRCDPISGHTALYWYRQSLGQGLEFLIYFQGNSAPDKSGLPSDRFSAERTGGSVSTLTIQRTQQEDSAVYLCASSKQTGLNTEAFFGQGTRLTVV.

V gene TRBV29-1 combines with J gene TRBJ2-1, with TRBD2 identical over 11 bases. Germline values: CDR1 SQVTM, CDR2 ANQGSEA. Trimming at V came to 4 bases and at J to 6 bases, leaving 8 bases not matched to a gene. The CDR3 is made up of 15 amino acids. The CDR3 spells CSVGLAGGFGNEQFF. CDR3 DNA: TGCAGCGTTGGCCTAGCGGGAGGATTCGGCAATGAGCAGTTCTTC.

This chain joins TRBV18 and TRBJ2-7, with D unclear. Germline loops: CDR1 KGHSH, CDR2 LQKENI. Trimming stripped 2 bases from V and 0 bases from J, with 14 bases between. CDR3 length: 16 residues. As DNA, the CDR3 is TGTGCCAGCTCACCAATGCGATACGGAGCCTCCTACGAGCAGTACTTC. Its translation: CASSPMRYGASYEQYF.

This clone appeared a single time. The V call is TRBV7-2, the J call TRBJ2-7, with D perhaps TRBD1 (5 bases). The V end was cut by 5 bases, the J end by 5 bases, with 13 bases between. Germline V gene sequence: CDR1 SGHTA, CDR2 FQGNSA. The CDR3 consists of 13 residues. For the CDR3, the DNA is TGTGCCAGCAGCCCCGTGATGGGGCACGAGCAGTACTTC. It translates to CASSPVMGHEQYF.

This clone was seen a single time. This chain uses TRBV24-1 with TRBJ2-1; 12 bases align to TRBD2. The CDR3 runs to 19 residues. CDR1 is KGHDR and CDR2 is SFDVKD in the germline V gene. J was trimmed by 9 bases and V by 3 bases; bases with no gene match: 17. The CDR3, as DNA: TGTGCCACCAGTGATCACCGGACTAGCGGGATTGTCCATGGAGGTGAGCAGTTCTTC. Its protein is CATSDHRTSGIVHGGEQFF.

The rearrangement links TRBV4-3 to TRBJ1-1; D might be TRBD1 (5 bases). CDR1 is LGHNA and CDR2 is YSLEER in the germline V gene. The ends were cut back, 0 bases at V and 2 bases at J, with 10 bases in the middle. The CDR3 is 15 residues long. CDR3 DNA: TGCGCCAGCAGCCAAGACAGGGCCGGCAACACTGAAGCTTTCTTT. This codes for CASSQDRAGNTEAFF.

The chain is built from TRBV4-1 and TRBJ2-7, with 11 bases aligning to TRBD1. The CDR3 is made up of 14 amino acids. V shed 1 base, J shed 6 bases, and the junction held 2 bases outside the gene matches. Germline CDR1 and CDR2: MGHRA and YSYEKL. In DNA form, the CDR3 reads TGCGCCAGCAGCCAAGGGACAGGGGGCAGCGAGCAGTACTTC. Its translation is CASSQGTGGSEQYF.

This rearrangement joins TRBV28 to TRBJ2-7; D unresolved. The ends were cut back, 3 bases at V and 1 base at J, with 7 bases in the middle. The CDR3 runs to 13 residues. CDR1 and CDR2 from the germline V gene are MDHEN and SYDVKM. Here the CDR3 reads CASSFRSSYEQYF. The CDR3 DNA sequence: TGTGCCAGCAGTTTTCGGTCTTCCTACGAGCAGTACTTC.

The V and J genes are TRBV19 and TRBJ2-1, with 7 bases fitting TRBD1. The CDR3 sequence is 17 residues long. V shed 3 bases, J shed 0 bases, and the junction held 8 bases outside the gene matches. Germline values: CDR1 LNHDA, CDR2 SQIVND (reference sequence). The CDR3 protein is CASSMHPRQGSYNEQFF. CDR3 coding DNA: TGTGCCAGTAGTATGCATCCAAGACAGGGCTCCTACAATGAGCAGTTCTTC.

V and J are TRBV25-1 and TRBJ2-7, with D perhaps matching TRBD2 (5 bases). Germline-derived CDR1 and CDR2 are MGHDK and SYGVNS. Trimming stripped 5 bases from V and 6 bases from J, with 11 bases between. CDR3 length equals 12 residues. The CDR3 is CASSTTKSEQYF. The DNA for the CDR3 is TGTGCCAGCAGTACGACTAAGTCCGAGCAGTACTTC.

The chain employs TRBV25-1 and TRBJ2-7, with a possible D match to TRBD1 (6 bases). From germline, CDR1 is MGHDK and CDR2 SYGVNS. This CDR3 has 14 residues. V dropped 4 bases and J dropped 6 bases, with 16 bases sitting between them. The CDR3 spells CASSATGQRGEQYF. In DNA, the CDR3 is TGTGCCAGCAGTGCAACTGGACAGCGCGGCGAGCAGTACTTC.

The chain combines TRBV7-6 with TRBJ1-1; no firm D call. This CDR3 spans 16 amino acids. CDR1 is SGHVS, CDR2 FNYEAQ, per germline. Trimming removed 0 bases from V and 5 bases from J, with 16 bases in between. CDR3 residues: CASSLAGGWSFTEAFF. The CDR3 nucleotides read TGTGCCAGCAGCTTAGCGGGAGGGTGGTCTTTTACTGAAGCTTTCTTT.

The V and J genes are TRBV2 and TRBJ2-6, with D possibly matching TRBD1 (5 bases). Germline lookup yields CDR1 SNHLY and CDR2 FYNNEI. V lost 7 bases to trimming and J lost 0 bases, with 13 bases between them. The CDR3 contains 16 residues. The CDR3 reads CASTGAINSGANVLTF. The CDR3 coding sequence is TGTGCCAGCACTGGGGCAATAAACTCTGGGGCCAACGTCCTGACTTTC.

V and J are TRBV11-3 and TRBJ2-1, with D maybe TRBD2 (6 bases). This CDR3 has 13 residues. V was trimmed by 1 base and J by 9 bases, leaving 10 bases between them. Looked up from germline, CDR1 is SGHNT and CDR2 is YENEEA. The CDR3 reads CASSLASVGEQFF. The CDR3 nucleotides read TGTGCCAGCAGCTTAGCTAGCGTCGGTGAGCAGTTCTTC.

There are a few counts of this clone. The chain joins TRBV28 to TRBJ2-5, with 10 bases fitting TRBD2. The CDR3 spans 14 residues. J lost 2 bases, V lost 7 bases, and 4 bases had no gene match. Germline loops: CDR1 MDHEN, CDR2 SYDVKM. CDR3 amino acids: CASIGLAAQETQYF. CDR3 coding DNA: TGTGCCAGCATTGGACTAGCGGCTCAAGAGACCCAGTACTTC.

The V and J genes are TRBV11-2 and TRBJ2-5; possible D gene TRBD2, 6 bases. The germline gives CDR1 SGHAT, CDR2 FQNNGV. This CDR3 region has 14 residues. The germline V and J ends were trimmed by 5 bases and 7 bases, with 17 bases remaining between them. CDR3 in DNA: TGTGCCAGCAGCCTCCCCGGGGCGGGGTGGACCCAGTACTTC. Amino acids: CASSLPGAGWTQYF. Variable domain in full (rest from reference TRBV11-2 and TRBJ2-5): EAGVAQSPRYKIIEKRQSVAFWCNPISGHATLYWYQQILGQGPKLLIQFQNNGVVDDSQLPKDRFSAERLKGVDSTLKIQPAKLEDSAVYLCASSLPGAGWTQYFGPGTRLLVL.

The chain joins TRBV20-1 to TRBJ2-7; D is possibly TRBD2 (5 bases). Germline V gene lookup returns CDR1 DFQATT and CDR2 SNEGSKA (reference sequence). The CDR3 loop spans 11 amino acids. Trimming took 1 base from V and 7 from J, leaving 8 bases between them. This CDR3 is CSARVGAEQYF. CDR3 sequence (DNA): TGCAGTGCTAGAGTGGGAGCGGAGCAGTACTTC.

The rearrangement uses TRBV24-1 and TRBJ2-3, with D perhaps matching TRBD1 (6 bases). CDR1 and CDR2 from the germline V gene are KGHDR and SFDVKD. Trimming took off 1 base at V and 1 base at J, with 11 bases between the two ends. The CDR3 sequence is 16 residues long. The CDR3 region is CATSDLGGSGTDTQYF. The CDR3, as DNA: TGTGCCACCAGTGATTTAGGGGGTAGTGGCACAGATACGCAGTATTTT.

In DNA, the CDR3 is TGCGCCAGCAGCATCGGACTAGCGGAGATTCAAGAGACCCAGTACTTC. Its translation: CASSIGLAEIQETQYF. The V gene is TRBV5-1, the J gene TRBJ2-5; 10 bases are shared with TRBD2. J was trimmed by 2 bases and V by 4 bases; bases with no gene match: 8. Germline values: CDR1 SGHRS, CDR2 YFSETQ. This CDR3 is 16 amino acids long.